This T cell receptor beta chain was identified during a study of shared T cell receptors in the human thymus. The data were produced by immunoSEQ multiplex PCR, yet TCRdb's version contains in-frame clones alone and is incomplete. This table holds hundreds of thousands of clones, 80% to 90% found once. CDR1 SGHAT and CDR2 FQNNGV come from the germline V gene. Trimming left V 5 bases short and J 2 bases short, with 18 bases between. The CDR3 is made up of 16 amino acids. These records were also assigned to another study, of human thymus T cells. That source adds: Resections were taken during corrective heart surgery, and the thymus tissue came from these.

The sequenced sample consisted of thymocytes. The sequence was obtained from a girl under three years old with a congenital heart defect. The V and J genes are TRBV11-2 and TRBJ1-1; tentative D call: TRBD1 (6 bases). The CDR3 DNA follows: TGTGCCAGCAGCAAGGACAGCCCGACTTCCAACACTGAAGCTTTCTTT. This translates into CASSKDSPTSNTEAFF.